Each of the 7 T cell receptor beta chains below was sequenced from the same sample in a study of low-dose radiotherapy and immunotherapy resistance in tumors. Gene-specific TRAV and TRBV primers were used for first-strand cDNA, covering alpha and beta chains. PCR amplification of the TCRs was performed with Phusion for 20 PCR cycles, and it relied on a constant-region primer together with a V-primer adapter. TCRdb analysed the reads with MiXCR anew, one entry per CDR3 protein. The repertoire includes about 60,000 distinct CDR3 sequences, around 25% of them detected once, and approximately 5.7% sits in the top ten. Time point described: before trial treatment. The sequencing here drew on PBMCs, taken before treatment. The receptors were sampled from a male donor with prostate cancer.

The chain combines TRBV27 with TRBJ2-7, with D possibly being TRBD1 or TRBD2 (5 bases each). V lost 2 bases and J lost 0, with 17 bases in between. The CDR3 is made up of 17 amino acids. Germline V CDR1 and CDR2: MNHEY, SMNVEV (reference sequence). The CDR3 protein is CASSLRRGTEHSYEQYF. The CDR3 DNA sequence: TGTGCCAGCAGTTTAAGAAGAGGGACGGAGCACTCCTACGAGCAGTACTTC.

This clonotype was counted many times. This rearrangement joins TRBV19 to TRBJ2-1; possible D gene TRBD2, 5 bases. Trimming stripped 2 bases from V and 2 bases from J, with 7 bases between. The V gene's germline CDR1 is LNHDA and CDR2 SQIVND (reference sequence). The CDR3 spans 14 residues. The CDR3 protein is CASSIIGTYNEQFF. The CDR3 DNA reads as TGTGCCAGTAGTATAATCGGGACCTACAATGAGCAGTTCTTC.

This clonotype was counted a few times. The V call is TRBV5-4, the J call TRBJ2-2; D is uncertain. V lost 3 bases to trimming and J lost 2 bases, with 14 bases between them. CDR1 is SGHNT and CDR2 is YYREEE in the germline V gene (reference sequence). This CDR3 has 16 residues. CDR3 in amino acids: CASSSAADGNTGELFF. The CDR3, as DNA: TGTGCCAGCAGCTCGGCGGCCGACGGAAACACCGGGGAGCTGTTTTTT.

This clonotype was seen a few times. The V and J genes are TRBV3-1 and TRBJ2-1, with 9 bases matching TRBD2. V was pared by 3 bases and J by 8 bases, with 20 bases of the junction left unmatched. Germline CDR1 reads LGHDT; CDR2 reads YNNKEL (reference sequence). The CDR3 runs to 19 residues. CDR3 nucleotide sequence: TGTGCCAGCAGCCAGATATGGGGCAATTTGCGGGAGGGCCTCCATGAGCAGTTCTTC. It encodes CASSQIWGNLREGLHEQFF.

In this sample, this clonotype turned up many times. The chain couples TRBV6-2 or TRBV6-3 to TRBJ2-2; TRBD2 might be the D (5 bases). This CDR3 has 14 amino acids. Trimming cost V 2 bases and J 7 bases, with 11 bases left between them. CDR1 MNHEY and CDR2 SVGEGT come from the germline V gene. The CDR3 sequence is CASSYVASLGELFF. The CDR3 DNA is TGTGCCAGCAGTTACGTAGCTAGCCTCGGGGAGCTGTTTTTT.

Regarding this clonotype: The DNA is left out, because the CDR3 cannot be placed on it with certainty; the CDR3 is given as TCRdb lists it. The chain couples TRBV23-1 to TRBJ2-2; the table's D call of TRBD1 was not tested on the DNA. TRBV23-1 is sorted into the ORF group, with uncertain function. The CDR3 region is 15 residues in length, termini included. The CDR3 here is CASSGQNRTPGSCFF.

This clonotype has a count of ten or more. V usage is TRBV7-9 and J usage is TRBJ2-1; 10 bases are a match to TRBD2. The V gene end was trimmed by 5 bases and the J gene end by 4 bases; junction bases not matched to a gene: 11. The germline CDR1 and CDR2 sequences are SEHNR and FQNEAQ (reference sequence). The CDR3 totals 17 residues. The CDR3 spells CASSPGGLAGGYNEQFF. The CDR3 region has the DNA TGTGCCAGCAGCCCGGGGGGCTTAGCGGGAGGTTACAATGAGCAGTTCTTC.